This TCR beta chain was recorded in a study of CD8 T cells in ankylosing spondylitis. Findings and limits, study-wide: About 8 highly homologous variants formed a TCR beta motif that appeared characteristic of ankylosing spondylitis blood. Disease-linked clones were CD8+ and relatively rare in peripheral blood.

For this clonotype: The antigen remains undetermined.

5'-RACE, quantitative and with molecular barcodes, yielded the TCR beta libraries. Using its own MiXCR run on the 5' RACE reads, TCRdb lists one record per CDR3 protein. The table lists approximately 550,000 distinct CDR3 sequences, 10% to 15% of them singletons. Germline V gene data show CDR1 as SGHRS and CDR2 as YFSETQ. V was shortened by 3 bases and J by 2 bases, with 13 bases between the two germline ends. The CDR3 has 15 residues. The TCR comes from a male donor with ankylosing spondylitis. Sequencing was performed on blood, either unsorted or a sorted T cell fraction (not recorded which). J is TRBJ2-3 and V is TRBV5-1; D is perhaps TRBD2 (6 bases). The CDR3 region has the DNA TGCGCCAGCAGCTCAAGGGACTTTCCCACAGATACGCAGTATTTT. Translating gives CASSSRDFPTDTQYF.